This passage covers 14 T cell receptor beta chains from one sample sequenced in a study of regulatory T cells. The primer mix had 52 TRBV and 13 TRBJ primers. The data were produced by immunoSEQ multiplex PCR, yet TCRdb's version contains in-frame clones alone and is incomplete. The sample records just over 20,000 clones, roughly 93% being singletons. The sample comprised CD8+ T cells sorted from blood. The receptor set was obtained from a child aged 2 to 10 with CD3G deficiency.

The V gene is TRBV13, the J gene TRBJ2-1; weak D call: TRBD1 (6 bases). V was pared by 4 bases and J by 0 bases, with 13 bases between. The CDR3 contains 16 residues. CDR1 is PRHDT and CDR2 is FYEKMQ in the germline V gene (reference sequence). CDR3 in amino acids: CASSSRTDGSYNEQFF. CDR3 sequence (DNA): TGTGCCAGCAGCTCAAGGACAGACGGCTCCTACAATGAGCAGTTCTTC.

This sequence joins TRBV5-4 and TRBJ2-7, with TRBD1 identical over 9 bases. Germline CDR1 is SGHNT and CDR2 is YYREEE (reference sequence). The CDR3 extends over 15 amino acids. Germline trimming cut 4 bases from V and 3 bases from J; bases unmatched to any gene: 8. CDR3 nucleotides: TGTGCCAGCAGCATCGACAGGGGGGGACTCTACGAGCAGTACTTC. Protein product: CASSIDRGGLYEQYF.

The V gene is TRBV6-6, the J gene TRBJ2-1; no clear D. CDR1 MNHNY and CDR2 SVGAGI come from the germline V gene (reference sequence). The germline V and J ends were trimmed by 1 base and 8 bases, with 3 bases remaining between them. The CDR3 totals 11 residues. The DNA of the CDR3 is TGTGCCAGCAGTTACTTGGATGAGCAGTTCTTC. It is translated as CASSYLDEQFF.

This chain uses TRBV7-9 with TRBJ2-2; D is uncertain. V lost 5 bases to trimming and J lost 7 bases, with 8 bases between them. Germline V gene sequence: CDR1 SEHNR, CDR2 FQNEAQ (reference sequence). CDR3 length: 12 residues. In DNA, the CDR3 is TGTGCCAGCAGCCATTGGCGCGGGGAGCTGTTTTTT. It specifies CASSHWRGELFF.

CDR3 coding DNA: TGTGCCAGCAGAGATCTAGGACGCAGCAATCAGCCCCAGCATTTT. The encoded protein is CASRDLGRSNQPQHF. The chain employs TRBV6-4 and TRBJ1-5; D gene uncertain. The V end lost 6 bases, the J end lost 1 base, and 13 bases lay between the germline ends. CDR3 size: 15 residues. The V gene's germline CDR1 is MRHNA and CDR2 SNTAGT.

This rearrangement joins TRBV7-6 to TRBJ2-5; perhaps D is TRBD1 or TRBD2 (5 bases each). This CDR3 has 15 residues. Germline-derived CDR1 and CDR2 are SGHVS and FNYEAQ. Trimming left V 2 bases short and J 5 bases short, with 15 bases between. The CDR3: CASSLQGRPQETQYF. The CDR3 DNA sequence: TGTGCCAGCAGCTTACAGGGACGCCCACAGGAGACCCAGTACTTC.

The chain couples TRBV13 to TRBJ1-1; 8 nucleotides align to TRBD1. Trimming removed 3 bases from V and 2 bases from J; junction bases left unmatched: 8. Germline loops: CDR1 PRHDT, CDR2 FYEKMQ (reference sequence). The CDR3 has 16 residues. This CDR3 is CASSFWTGQGNTEAFF. CDR3 bases: TGTGCCAGCAGCTTTTGGACAGGGCAAGGAAACACTGAAGCTTTCTTT.

The chain joins TRBV6-5 to TRBJ2-7; D is unclear. The CDR3 length is 11 residues. The V gene lost 5 bases and the J gene lost 10 bases, with 12 bases spanning the gap. Germline V lookup: CDR1 MNHEY, CDR2 SVGAGI. CDR3 nucleotides: TGTGCCAGCAGTGAAGGTGGAGAACAGTACTTC. Translating it yields CASSEGGEQYF.

The V call is TRBV10-2, the J call TRBJ2-7, with a possible D match to TRBD2 (6 bases). The ends were cut back, 6 bases at V and 7 bases at J, with 13 bases in the middle. The CDR3 extends over 12 amino acids. Per germline, CDR1 WSHSY and CDR2 SAAADI. CDR3 nucleotide sequence: TGCGCCAGCAGCCTTAATGGACTAGAGCAGTACTTC. Amino acids: CASSLNGLEQYF.

A few counts support this clone. This chain links TRBV5-1 with TRBJ2-7; TRBD2 matches 10 bases. This CDR3 contains 14 residues. The junction had 3 bases not matched to a gene; V was cut back by 3 bases and J by 3 bases. Germline V gives CDR1 SGHRS, CDR2 YFSETQ. Here the CDR3 DNA reads TGCGCCAGCAGCTGGACTAGCGGAGGCTACGAGCAGTACTTC. This encodes CASSWTSGGYEQYF.

The chain joins TRBV28 to TRBJ1-2; no reliable D call. With 3 bases removed from V and 2 bases from J, the gap between germline ends came to 13 bases. Germline assignment: CDR1 MDHEN and CDR2 SYDVKM. This CDR3 has 15 amino acids. The CDR3 loop is CASSFGSTPNYGYTF. CDR3 nucleotides: TGTGCCAGCAGTTTTGGGTCGACCCCCAACTATGGCTACACCTTC.

The chain links TRBV28 to TRBJ2-1; TRBD2 matches 7 bases. CDR3 size: 15 residues. V gave up 6 bases and J gave up 4 bases; unmatched junction bases: 9. Germline lookup yields CDR1 MDHEN and CDR2 SYDVKM. The CDR3 DNA reads as TGTGCCAGCAGCCTCAGTAGCGGGTCTTACAATGAGCAGTTCTTC. This sequence encodes CASSLSSGSYNEQFF.

The chain carries TRBV28 and TRBJ1-5; no definite D call. The V gene's germline CDR1 is MDHEN and CDR2 SYDVKM. This CDR3 spans 12 amino acids. Trimming cost V 3 bases and J 6 bases, with 6 bases left between them. CDR3 protein: CASSFPLQPQHF. The CDR3 bases are TGTGCCAGCAGTTTCCCTCTTCAGCCCCAGCATTTT.

The chain carries TRBV10-3 and TRBJ1-2, with D tentatively TRBD1 (6 bases). V was shortened by 0 bases and J by 4 bases, with 15 bases between the two germline ends. The CDR3 contains 16 residues. Per the germline V gene, CDR1 is ENHRY and CDR2 is SYGVKD. Here the CDR3 DNA reads TGTGCCATCAGTGAGTCGAGACAGGATGTGATCTATGGCTACACCTTC. It translates to CAISESRQDVIYGYTF.